The 15 T cell receptor beta chains presented below share a single source sample, sequenced in a study of cytomegalovirus exposure and HLA in healthy donors. With 60 Vbeta and 13 Jbeta primers, the PCR was carried out. The method was immunoSEQ multiplex PCR; TCRdb's version includes in-frame clones alone and lacks a portion of them. The table includes approximately 56,000 clones, around 67% detected once. The specimen was PBMCs. The receptors shown here come from a woman aged 45-65 years in good health and CMV-seropositive.

This sequence joins TRBV29-1 and TRBJ2-3; the D gene is possibly TRBD1 (6 bases). Germline V gene sequence: CDR1 SQVTM, CDR2 ANQGSEA. V was trimmed by 3 bases and J by 6 bases, leaving 16 bases between them. This CDR3 contains 14 residues. The CDR3 bases are TGCAGCGTTGATGATTCCCAGGGGTCCGATACGCAGTATTTT. Its protein is CSVDDSQGSDTQYF.

The chain joins TRBV7-2 to TRBJ2-5; a weak D match, TRBD2 (6 bases). The closer fit of TRBJ2-7 to the DNA end suggests the J call may be wrong. CDR1 SGHTA and CDR2 FQGNSA come from the germline V gene. The CDR3 is 15 residues long. The CDR3 here is CASSPRWGGLYEQYF. The CDR3 DNA reads TGTGCCAGCAGCCCGCGATGGGGAGGACTCTACGAGCAGTACTTC.

V gene TRBV5-6 combines with J gene TRBJ2-5, with a possible D match to TRBD1 (5 bases). Trimming stripped 1 base from V and 5 bases from J, with 15 bases between. Germline values: CDR1 SGHDT, CDR2 YYEEEE. This CDR3 spans 15 amino acids. CDR3 nucleotides: TGTGCCAGCAGCTTGTTAGGGGCAAGGGGCGAGACCCAGTACTTC. It yields the protein CASSLLGARGETQYF.

The chain has TRBV7-6 and TRBJ2-1, with TRBD2 matching over 9 bases. V lost 4 bases, J lost 0 bases, and 4 bases stayed unmatched. This CDR3 has 16 amino acids. Germline V lookup: CDR1 SGHVS, CDR2 FNYEAQ. The CDR3 region is CASSYRLAASYNEQFF. The CDR3 DNA reads TGTGCCAGCAGCTACCGACTAGCGGCCTCCTACAATGAGCAGTTCTTC.

The chain combines TRBV11-2 with TRBJ2-7, with D hard to call. CDR1 is SGHAT, CDR2 FQNNGV, per germline. V was cut by 5 bases and J by 3 bases, with 5 bases left in between. CDR3 size: 11 residues. CDR3: CASSPDYEQYF. For the CDR3, the DNA is TGTGCCAGCAGCCCAGACTACGAGCAGTACTTC. The full variable domain, in which reference TRBV11-2 and TRBJ2-7 provide the parts outside the CDR3, is EAGVAQSPRYKIIEKRQSVAFWCNPISGHATLYWYQQILGQGPKLLIQFQNNGVVDDSQLPKDRFSAERLKGVDSTLKIQPAKLEDSAVYLCASSPDYEQYFGPGTRLTVT.

The table lists this clone with a few counts. The CDR3 reads CAISLGTLYGYTF. In DNA form, the CDR3 reads TGTGCCATCAGCCTCGGGACACTCTATGGCTACACCTTC. V gene TRBV10-3 combines with J gene TRBJ1-2; D is possibly TRBD1 (6 bases). This CDR3 has 13 amino acids. V lost 6 bases and J 4 bases, leaving 12 bases between the germline ends. The germline V gene encodes CDR1 ENHRY and CDR2 SYGVKD.

The DNA of the CDR3 is TGTGCCAGCAGCCTTAGACCGGACAGGGTTCGCGGCTACACCTTC. Translated: CASSLRPDRVRGYTF. The chain is built from TRBV14 and TRBJ1-2, with 8 bases aligning to TRBD1. J gave up 8 bases and V 4 bases, and 12 bases lay outside the gene matches. This CDR3 is built from 15 residues. Germline CDR1 SGHDN, CDR2 FVKESK.

The rearrangement joins TRBV7-2 to TRBJ2-1, with a possible D match to TRBD2 (5 bases). V was trimmed by 3 bases and J by 3 bases, leaving 12 bases between them. Germline V gene sequence: CDR1 SGHTA, CDR2 FQGNSA. This CDR3 is 15 amino acids long. CDR3: CASSFGIANYNEQFF. The CDR3 nucleotides are TGTGCCAGCAGCTTCGGGATAGCGAACTACAATGAGCAGTTCTTC.

The J gene is TRBJ1-4, the V gene TRBV19; D call uncertain. V was trimmed by 5 bases and J by 13 bases, leaving 14 bases between them. The CDR3 sequence is 12 residues long. CDR1 LNHDA and CDR2 SQIVND come from the germline V gene (reference sequence). The CDR3 protein is CASSPRQSVLFF. The CDR3 region has the DNA TGTGCCAGTAGTCCCCGACAATCGGTACTGTTTTTT.

The chain joins TRBV19 to TRBJ2-5, with D tentatively TRBD1 (6 bases). CDR1 and CDR2 from the germline V gene are LNHDA and SQIVND (reference sequence). V was cut by 2 bases and J by 6 bases, with 16 bases left in between. The CDR3 has 15 amino acids. The CDR3 nucleotides read TGTGCCAGTAGTATAACAGGACAGAGTGCGAAGACCCAGTACTTC. This gives the protein CASSITGQSAKTQYF.

The gene calls are TRBV5-6 and TRBJ2-7; 12 bases align to TRBD2. This CDR3 has 14 amino acids. After removal of 7 bases from V and 4 bases from J, the junction contained 6 bases not matched to a gene. From germline, CDR1 is SGHDT and CDR2 YYEEEE. CDR3 region: CASQPLAGGYEQYF. CDR3 DNA sequence: TGTGCCAGCCAACCCCTAGCGGGAGGGTACGAGCAGTACTTC.

Written as DNA, the CDR3 is TGTGCCAGCACCACCGCGGTACTAGCGGGGGGACTCCCCCAAGAGACCCAGTACTTC. Amino acids: CASTTAVLAGGLPQETQYF. The rearrangement joins TRBV5-6 to TRBJ2-5; 12 bases agree with TRBD2. The CDR3 has 19 residues. Germline CDR1 is SGHDT and CDR2 is YYEEEE. Trimming cost V 6 bases and J 1 base; bases outside gene matches: 16.

J is TRBJ2-7 and V is TRBV30; D may be TRBD2 (5 bases). Germline V gene lookup returns CDR1 GTSNPN and CDR2 SVGIG (reference sequence). The CDR3 has 15 amino acids. V lost 1 base and J lost 0, with 13 bases in between. CDR3 residues: CAWSGNLGSSYEQYF. In DNA form, the CDR3 reads TGTGCCTGGAGTGGAAACTTGGGGAGCTCCTACGAGCAGTACTTC.

The chain is built from TRBV4-1 and TRBJ2-2; 9 bases are a match to TRBD1. V trimming: 0 bases; J trimming: 4 bases; junction bases outside the gene matches: 3. This CDR3 is 16 amino acids long. Germline lookup yields CDR1 MGHRA and CDR2 YSYEKL. The CDR3 nucleotides are TGCGCCAGCAGCCAAGAAGGGACAGGGCTCACCGGGGAGCTGTTTTTT. Translating gives CASSQEGTGLTGELFF.

The V and J genes are TRBV7-2 and TRBJ2-1, with D uncertain. This CDR3 is 13 amino acids long. V was shortened by 5 bases and J by 10 bases, with 15 bases between the two germline ends. Germline CDR1 reads SGHTA; CDR2 reads FQGNSA. The DNA of the CDR3 is TGTGCCAGCAGCGCGAGAGTGCCTCGGGAGCAGTTCTTC. Translation: CASSARVPREQFF.